These 20 T cell receptor beta chains originate from one sample sequenced in a study of blood T cell repertoires in COVID-19. Clones were read by immunoSEQ multiplex PCR, and TCRdb kept only the in-frame ones, dropping some. Found here are about 150,000 clones, 83% of them singletons; the top ten hold 12%. The sequencing input was peripheral blood. These receptors were obtained from a woman aged 60-70 years with COVID-19, enrolled during active disease.

The chain couples TRBV5-5 to TRBJ1-1; D is undetermined. The CDR3 consists of 14 residues. Per the germline V gene, CDR1 is SGHKS and CDR2 is YYEKEE (reference sequence). V dropped 0 bases and J dropped 0 bases, with 6 bases sitting between them. The CDR3 nucleotides are TGTGCCAGCAGCTTGGGCGCCATGAACACTGAAGCTTTCTTT. This translates into CASSLGAMNTEAFF.

This chain uses TRBV9 with TRBJ2-7; 9 bases agree with TRBD1. CDR3 length: 14 amino acids. With V trimmed by 4 bases and J by 7 bases, 9 bases remained unmatched. CDR1 SGDLS and CDR2 YYNGEE come from the germline V gene. The CDR3 coding sequence is TGTGCCAGCAGCACCACAGGGGGCAGATGGGAGCAGTACTTC. Translation: CASSTTGGRWEQYF.

The gene calls are TRBV6-5 and TRBJ2-7; 8 bases line up with TRBD2. Germline assignment: CDR1 MNHEY and CDR2 SVGAGI. V was clipped by 8 bases and J by 0 bases; unmatched bases: 6. The CDR3 totals 14 residues. This chain's CDR3 is CASRQAGASYEQYF. The CDR3 DNA sequence: TGTGCCAGCCGCCAAGCGGGAGCCTCCTACGAGCAGTACTTC.

This chain joins TRBV18 and TRBJ1-5, with D perhaps TRBD1 (6 bases). V was trimmed by 5 bases and J by 3 bases, leaving 11 bases between them. CDR3 length: 14 amino acids. Per the germline V gene, CDR1 is KGHSH and CDR2 is LQKENI. CDR3 region: CASSSMGANQPQHF. CDR3 DNA sequence: TGTGCCAGCTCAAGCATGGGGGCCAATCAGCCCCAGCATTTT.

This rearrangement joins TRBV12-3 or TRBV12-4 to TRBJ1-5; weak D call: TRBD1 (5 bases). The CDR3 sequence is 13 residues long. The V end was cut by 6 bases, the J end by 5 bases, with 11 bases between. The CDR3 region is CASRGGGDQPQHF. As DNA, the CDR3 is TGTGCCAGCAGGGGGGGAGGAGATCAGCCCCAGCATTTT.

The J gene is TRBJ2-2, the V gene TRBV6-1; 8 nucleotides align to TRBD1. Trimming took 2 bases from V and 6 from J; bases not matched to a gene: 8. Germline V gene sequence: CDR1 MNHNS, CDR2 SASEGT. This CDR3 spans 16 amino acids. The CDR3 region is CASSEIWRQGPGELFF. The CDR3 DNA reads as TGTGCCAGCAGTGAAATATGGAGACAGGGGCCCGGGGAGCTGTTTTTT.

This CDR3 reads CASSVEASRHNEQFF. The CDR3 DNA is TGTGCCAGCAGCGTAGAGGCTAGCAGGCACAATGAGCAGTTCTTC. The chain combines TRBV9 with TRBJ2-1; D perhaps matches TRBD2 (5 bases). The CDR3 runs to 15 residues. Germline V lookup: CDR1 SGDLS, CDR2 YYNGEE. V was clipped by 0 bases and J by 5 bases, with 12 bases between them. The full variable domain, its missing parts supplied by reference TRBV9 and TRBJ2-1, is DSGVTQTPKHLITATGQRVTLRCSPRSGDLSVYWYQQSLDQGLQFLIQYYNGEERAKGNILERFSAQQFPDLHSELNLSSLELGDSALYFCASSVEASRHNEQFFGPGTRLTVL.

The chain links TRBV7-2 to TRBJ2-1, with 9 bases matching TRBD2. The CDR3 is 15 residues long. CDR1 and CDR2 from the germline V gene are SGHTA and FQGNSA. V shed 6 bases, J shed 4 bases, and the junction held 7 bases outside the gene matches. The CDR3 region has the DNA TGTGCCAGCAGAGTTAGCGGGGGAGGGTACAATGAGCAGTTCTTC. Translating it yields CASRVSGGGYNEQFF.

Only a few counts were recorded for this clone. The chain uses TRBV14 and TRBJ1-1; 9 bases line up with TRBD1. The CDR3 extends over 19 amino acids. The V segment lost 4 bases and the J segment 3 bases; nucleotides outside the gene matches: 18. The germline V gene encodes CDR1 SGHDN and CDR2 FVKESK. The CDR3 DNA sequence: TGTGCCAGCAGCCCACCAGACTGGGACAGGGAAGGAGGGTACACTGAAGCTTTCTTT. This gives the protein CASSPPDWDREGGYTEAFF.

This chain connects TRBV5-1 to TRBJ1-3; D is possibly TRBD1 (6 bases). The CDR3 runs 15 residues. V shed 6 bases and J shed 2 bases, with 15 bases lying between them. The germline V gene encodes CDR1 SGHRS and CDR2 YFSETQ. The CDR3 loop is CASTVGAGAGNTIYF. The CDR3, as DNA: TGCGCCAGCACCGTGGGGGCAGGTGCTGGAAACACCATATATTTT.

This sequence joins TRBV4-1 and TRBJ1-6; 8 bases fit TRBD1. The J segment lost 12 bases and the V segment lost 4 bases, leaving 5 bases of the junction unmatched. Germline CDR1 MGHRA, CDR2 YSYEKL. The CDR3 extends over 13 amino acids. CDR3 residues: CASSLDRELPLHF. The DNA for the CDR3 is TGCGCCAGCAGCCTGGACAGGGAGTTACCCCTCCACTTT.

V and J are TRBV5-1 and TRBJ1-2; the match to TRBD1 covers 8 bases. This CDR3 region has 14 residues. J gave up 6 bases and V 3 bases, and 7 bases lay outside the gene matches. Germline CDR1 and CDR2: SGHRS and YFSETQ. The CDR3 DNA follows: TGCGCCAGCAGCTACCAGGGGGCGGCTGATGGCTACACCTTC. It specifies CASSYQGAADGYTF.

This clone was seen ten or more times. The chain recombines TRBV10-3 with TRBJ2-2; 8 bases match TRBD2. CDR3 length: 15 amino acids. V was clipped by 6 bases and J by 8 bases; unmatched bases: 11. CDR1 and CDR2 from the germline V gene are ENHRY and SYGVKD. This CDR3 is CAIRDGTSVPGELFF. CDR3 bases: TGTGCCATCAGAGACGGGACTAGTGTTCCAGGGGAGCTGTTTTTT.

The genes are TRBV27 and TRBJ1-3; D is undetermined. V lost 0 bases, J lost 4 bases, and 4 bases lay in between. The germline gives CDR1 MNHEY, CDR2 SMNVEV (reference sequence). The CDR3 is made up of 13 amino acids. In nucleotides, the CDR3 is TGTGCCAGCAGTTTATCCCTAGGAAACACCATATATTTT. Its protein is CASSLSLGNTIYF.

The chain has TRBV2 and TRBJ1-5; tentatively, D is TRBD1 (6 bases). Looked up from germline, CDR1 is SNHLY and CDR2 is FYNNEI. This CDR3 spans 15 amino acids. Trimming removed 2 bases at V and 7 bases at J, with 15 bases between. The CDR3 region is CASSEIQGLGQPQHF. The DNA for the CDR3 is TGTGCCAGCAGTGAAATACAGGGCTTGGGACAGCCCCAGCATTTT.

The chain joins TRBV6-6 to TRBJ1-1, with a possible D match to TRBD1 (6 bases). V lost 6 bases to trimming and J lost 6 bases, with 14 bases between them. Germline V gene data show CDR1 as MNHNY and CDR2 as SVGAGI (reference sequence). The CDR3 has 13 amino acids. CDR3: CASRWTEDAEAFF. The CDR3, as DNA: TGTGCCAGCAGGTGGACAGAGGATGCTGAAGCTTTCTTT.

The chain links TRBV10-3 to TRBJ2-5, with 7 bases fitting TRBD1. There are 15 residues in the CDR3. V was clipped by 2 bases and J by 3 bases; unmatched bases: 6. The germline V gene has CDR1 ENHRY and CDR2 SYGVKD. The CDR3 reads CAISEPGQGEETQYF. Here the CDR3 DNA reads TGTGCCATCAGTGAGCCCGGCCAGGGGGAAGAGACCCAGTACTTC.

The chain carries TRBV14 and TRBJ2-7; D is possibly TRBD1 (5 bases). V was shortened by 3 bases and J by 2 bases, with 20 bases between the two germline ends. Germline values: CDR1 SGHDN, CDR2 FVKESK. The CDR3 extends over 17 amino acids. CDR3 in DNA: TGTGCCAGCAGCCAGGAACCAGGGTACCCCATCCCCTACGAGCAGTACTTC. It codes for CASSQEPGYPIPYEQYF.

This clone came up once. The chain combines TRBV6-1 with TRBJ1-5; no definite D call. V lost 1 base to trimming and J lost 7 bases, with 8 bases between them. The V gene's germline CDR1 is MNHNS and CDR2 SASEGT. The CDR3 loop spans 13 amino acids. CDR3 DNA sequence: TGTGCCAGCAGTGAAGTAGTTAGCCAGCCCCAGCATTTT. The encoded protein is CASSEVVSQPQHF.

V and J are TRBV9 and TRBJ1-1, with a possible D match to TRBD1 (5 bases). The germline V gene encodes CDR1 SGDLS and CDR2 YYNGEE. Deletions cut 6 bases from V and 10 bases from J, with 16 bases between. This CDR3 comprises 12 residues. Here the CDR3 reads CASNSGGSVAFF. CDR3 nucleotides: TGTGCCAGCAACTCGGGGGGGTCGGTAGCTTTCTTT.